These T cell receptor beta chains were read from a single sample in a study of blood T cell repertoires in COVID-19. Profiled with immunoSEQ multiplex PCR; TCRdb holds only in-frame clones, not every one. The repertoire holds around 180,000 clones, with roughly 88% as singletons. The sample was peripheral blood. These receptors came from a man in his 60s with acute or convalescent COVID-19. Each CDR3 is given with its conserved first and last residue. The D gene is left open where the match is weak. Size tells how often a clone was seen (once, few, many) or the class of an expanded clone, and some rows leave it out.

V,J,size,D,DNA,CDR3
TRBV5-1,TRBJ2-6,once,TRBD1,TGCGCCAGCAGCCTACAGGGGGCGCAAGGGGCCAACGTCCTGACTTTC,CASSLQGAQGANVLTF
TRBV19,TRBJ1-2,-,-,TGTGCCAGCCAACGGGACCGGGGGGTCTATGGCTACACCTTC,CASQRDRGVYGYTF
TRBV18,TRBJ1-5,few,-,TGTGCCAGCTCACGAACGGACAGCATAGTCGGCGATCAGCCCCAGCATTTT,CASSRTDSIVGDQPQHF
TRBV29-1,TRBJ1-3,-,-,TGCAGCGTTGAAGATACGGGGGGTGGAAACACCATATATTTT,CSVEDTGGGNTIYF
TRBV2,TRBJ2-7,-,TRBD2,TGTGCCAGCAAGCTAGCGGGAGGGCCTTCACCCGGCGAGCAGTACTTC,CASKLAGGPSPGEQYF
TRBV9,TRBJ2-7,-,-,TGTGCCAGCAGCGTAGTATGGGGCAGGGGCCACGAGCAGTACTTC,CASSVVWGRGHEQYF
TRBV18,TRBJ2-3,-,-,TGTGCCAGCTCACCAGGGCCCGGTACCACAGATACGCAGTATTTT,CASSPGPGTTDTQYF
TRBV19,TRBJ2-5,once,-,TGTGCCAGTAGGGGCCTAAAAGAGGGCCAAGAGACCCAGTACTTC,CASRGLKEGQETQYF
TRBV6-2/TRBV6-3,TRBJ2-1,-,TRBD2,TGTGCCAGCAGTATTGGGAGGGCCGGTGAATACAATGAGCAGTTCTTC,CASSIGRAGEYNEQFF
TRBV3-1/TRBV3-2,TRBJ2-3,-,TRBD2,TGTGCCAGCAGCCAGACCGGGACTAGCGGGAGTAGGGATACGCAGTATTTT,CASSQTGTSGSRDTQYF
TRBV4-2,TRBJ1-4,-,TRBD1,TGTGCCAGCAGCCAAGATGCGGCAGGGGGCGATTATGAAAAACTGTTTTTT,CASSQDAAGGDYEKLFF
TRBV10-1,TRBJ2-1,-,TRBD2,TGCGCCAGCAGTGGAGGGCTAGCGGGCAAAGGGGTCAATGAGCAGTTCTTC,CASSGGLAGKGVNEQFF
TRBV27,TRBJ2-6,-,-,TGTGCCAGCAGTTTTACAGCTGGGGCCAACGTCCTGACTTTC,CASSFTAGANVLTF
TRBV27,TRBJ1-6,-,-,TGTGCCAGCAGTCTAACCCCGACGGGGAATTCACCCCTCCACTTT,CASSLTPTGNSPLHF
TRBV4-3,TRBJ1-1,few,TRBD1,TGCGCCAGCAGCCACGAAGGACAGGTGGGAGAAGCTTTCTTT,CASSHEGQVGEAFF
TRBV2,TRBJ2-3,-,TRBD2,TGTGCCAGCGGGGGAGCGGGAACTAGCACAGATACGCAGTATTTT,CASGGAGTSTDTQYF
TRBV7-9,TRBJ1-6,-,TRBD1,TGTGCCAGCAGCTTAGCTGTCGGGACAGCAAATTCACCCCTCCACTTT,CASSLAVGTANSPLHF
TRBV12-3/TRBV12-4,TRBJ1-2,few,TRBD1,TGTGCCAGCCGGACAGGGGAACGGTATGGCTACACCTTC,CASRTGERYGYTF
TRBV5-6,TRBJ1-2,-,-,TGTGCCAGCAGCTTGTGGGCGGGGTCGGATGGCTACACCTTC,CASSLWAGSDGYTF
TRBV7-2,TRBJ2-1,-,TRBD2,TGTGCCAGCAGCTTATGGTTAGCGGGGGGGAGCTCCTACAATGAGCAGTTCTTC,CASSLWLAGGSSYNEQFF
TRBV3-1/TRBV3-2,TRBJ2-3,-,TRBD2,TGTGCCAGCAGCCAAGCCGCCAAGCGGGGCAACACAGATACGCAGTATTTT,CASSQAAKRGNTDTQYF
TRBV29-1,TRBJ2-1,-,TRBD2,TGCAGCGTCAGGACTAGCGGGAGGGCCGGTGAGCAGTTCTTC,CSVRTSGRAGEQFF
TRBV7-3,TRBJ2-5,-,-,TGTGCCAGCAGCGCCCAAGAGGGACTTTTCCAAGAGACCCAGTACTTC,CASSAQEGLFQETQYF
TRBV11-2,TRBJ1-1,-,TRBD1,TGTGCCAGCAGCTTAACGGGACAGGGTGGGGCTGAAGCTTTCTTT,CASSLTGQGGAEAFF
TRBV7-9,TRBJ2-7,-,-,TGTGCCAGCAGCTTAGGGGGGCGCAAGACCTACGAGCAGTACTTC,CASSLGGRKTYEQYF
TRBV28,TRBJ2-2,-,TRBD2,TGTGCCAGCAGTTTACCGGGACTAGCGGGAGGGGGCACCGGGGAGCTGTTTTTT,CASSLPGLAGGGTGELFF